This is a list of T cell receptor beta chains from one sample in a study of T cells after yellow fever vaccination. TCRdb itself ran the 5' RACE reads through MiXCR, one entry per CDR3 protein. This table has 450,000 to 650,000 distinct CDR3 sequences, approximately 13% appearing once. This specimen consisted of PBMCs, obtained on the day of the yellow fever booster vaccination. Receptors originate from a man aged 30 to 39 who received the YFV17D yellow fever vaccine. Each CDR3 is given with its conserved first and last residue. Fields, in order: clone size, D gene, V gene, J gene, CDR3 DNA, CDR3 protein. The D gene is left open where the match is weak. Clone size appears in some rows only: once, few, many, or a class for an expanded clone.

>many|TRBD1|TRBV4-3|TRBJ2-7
TGCGCCAGCAGCCAGGGACAGTGGGAATACGAGCAGTACTTC
CASSQGQWEYEQYF
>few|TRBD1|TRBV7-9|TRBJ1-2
TGTGCCAGCAGCTTACCTTTGGACAGGGAGGGCTATGGCTACACCTTC
CASSLPLDREGYGYTF
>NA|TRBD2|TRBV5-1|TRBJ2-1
TGCGCCAGCAGCTTGGGAGCTAGCGGACCCCGGGAGCAGTTCTTC
CASSLGASGPREQFF
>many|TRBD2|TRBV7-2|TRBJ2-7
TGTGCCAGCAGTCCTAGCGGGGGCTCCTACGAGCAGTACTTC
CASSPSGGSYEQYF
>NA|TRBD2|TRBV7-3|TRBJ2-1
TGTGCCAGCAGCTTACTCGCCGGGACTAGCGGGAGGGCCTCACCCAATGAGCAGTTCTTC
CASSLLAGTSGRASPNEQFF
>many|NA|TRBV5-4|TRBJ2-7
TGTGCCAGCAGCCCCGAGTCGCCGCAGGTAGACTCCTACGAGCAGTACTTC
CASSPESPQVDSYEQYF
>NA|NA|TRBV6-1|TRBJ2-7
TGTGCCAGCAGACCAGCGGGTGTGAGCTACGAGCAGTACTTC
CASRPAGVSYEQYF
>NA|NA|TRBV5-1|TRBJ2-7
TGCGCCAGCAGCCATATTGTCGAGCCCGGCTACGAGCAGTACTTC
CASSHIVEPGYEQYF
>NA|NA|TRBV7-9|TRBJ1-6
TGTGCCAGCAGCTTAGCGGCGGTGGGGTATAATTCACCCCTCCACTTT
CASSLAAVGYNSPLHF
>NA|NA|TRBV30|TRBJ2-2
TGTGCCTGGAGTGTAGGTTGGACTACGAACACCGGGGAGCTGTTTTTT
CAWSVGWTTNTGELFF
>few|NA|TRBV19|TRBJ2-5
TGTGCCAGTAGTACTAGCTCGGGGGAGACCCAGTACTTC
CASSTSSGETQYF
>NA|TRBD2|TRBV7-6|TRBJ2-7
TGTGCCAGCAGCTTCCAGCGGGAGGGCCTGGACGAGCAGTACTTC
CASSFQREGLDEQYF
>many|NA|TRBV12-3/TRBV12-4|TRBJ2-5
TGTGCCAGCAGTAATAGGAGGGCGGAGACCCAGTACTTC
CASSNRRAETQYF
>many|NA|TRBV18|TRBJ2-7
TGTGCCAGCTCACCAGCGAGTGCAGGAGTGTACGAGCAGTACTTC
CASSPASAGVYEQYF
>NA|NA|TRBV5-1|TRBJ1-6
TGCGCCAGCAGCTTGGCGGGTTTATCACCCCTCCACTTT
CASSLAGLSPLHF
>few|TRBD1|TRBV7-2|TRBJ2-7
TGTGCCAGCAGCTACGGACAGGGGGACTACGAGCAGTACTTC
CASSYGQGDYEQYF
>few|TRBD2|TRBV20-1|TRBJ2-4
TGCAGTGCTAGTCATCCGGGACTAGGTGTGCAGAACATTCAGTACTTC
CSASHPGLGVQNIQYF
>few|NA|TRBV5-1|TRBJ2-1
TGCGCCAGCAGCTTGGGACTCATCTACAATGAGCAGTTCTTC
CASSLGLIYNEQFF
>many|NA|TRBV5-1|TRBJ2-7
TGCGCCAGCAGCTTGGTGCAGGGCCCTCAGGACGAGCAGTACTTC
CASSLVQGPQDEQYF
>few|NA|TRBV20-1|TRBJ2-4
TGCAGTATCCTAGGGGCCAAAAACATTCAGTACTTC
CSILGAKNIQYF
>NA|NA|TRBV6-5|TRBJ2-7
TGTGCCAGACAGGGTATGAGAAACGAGCAGTACTTC
CARQGMRNEQYF
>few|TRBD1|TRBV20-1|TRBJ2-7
TGCAGTGCTAGGATGGACAGGGTTTCCTACGAGCAGTACTTC
CSARMDRVSYEQYF
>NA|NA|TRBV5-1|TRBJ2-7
TGCGCCAGCAGAATGGACGGGGAGCAGTACTTC
CASRMDGEQYF
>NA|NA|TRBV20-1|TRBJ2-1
TGCAGTGCTGGGGGCGGTCTCCCAATAAACAATGAGCAGTTCTTC
CSAGGGLPINNEQFF
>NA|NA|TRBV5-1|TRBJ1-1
TGCGCCAGCAGCTCTAACCTCCGGGGGGATATGAACACTGAAGCTTTCTTT
CASSSNLRGDMNTEAFF
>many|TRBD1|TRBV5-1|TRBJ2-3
TGCGCCAGCAGCTTGCAGGGGGTCGCAGATACGCAGTATTTT
CASSLQGVADTQYF
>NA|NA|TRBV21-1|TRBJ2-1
TGTGCCAGCAGCAAGGACCTCGTTTCCTACAATGAGCAGTTCTTC
CASSKDLVSYNEQFF
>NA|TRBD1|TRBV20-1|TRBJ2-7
TGCAGTGCAACCGGGACAGACTCCTACGAGCAGTACTTC
CSATGTDSYEQYF
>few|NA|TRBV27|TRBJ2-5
TGTGCCAGCAGTTTCAACCGGGTTGCGACGGGGACCCAGTACTTC
CASSFNRVATGTQYF
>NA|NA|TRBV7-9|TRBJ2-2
TGTGCCAGCAGCTTTAGCAGGTCGAACACCGGGGAGCTGTTTTTT
CASSFSRSNTGELFF
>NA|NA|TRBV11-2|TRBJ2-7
TGTGCCAGCAGATCCCATTCCGGGATGGAGCCCTACGAGCAGTACTTC
CASRSHSGMEPYEQYF
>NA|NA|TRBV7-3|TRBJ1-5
TGTGCCAGCAGCTCCGGGGTCAATCAGCCCCAGCATTTT
CASSSGVNQPQHF
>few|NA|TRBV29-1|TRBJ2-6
TGCAGCGTTCGACGGAGCTCTGGGGCCAACGTCCTGACTTTC
CSVRRSSGANVLTF
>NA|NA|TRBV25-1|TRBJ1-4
NA
CASSTSGSLEKLFF
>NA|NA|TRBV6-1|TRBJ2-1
TGTGCCAGCAGTCGAACCGGGACCCATTACTACAATGAGCAGTTCTTC
CASSRTGTHYYNEQFF
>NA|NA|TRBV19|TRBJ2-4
TGTGCCAGTAGTATAGCGCAGAAAAACATTCAGTACTTC
CASSIAQKNIQYF
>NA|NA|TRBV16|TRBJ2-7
TGTGCCAGCAGCCCAAACGGGAGTGGGTACGAGCAGTACTTC
CASSPNGSGYEQYF
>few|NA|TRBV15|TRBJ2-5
TGTGCCACCAGCAGAGGGTCGGGGGCCCGAGAGACCCAGTACTTC
CATSRGSGARETQYF
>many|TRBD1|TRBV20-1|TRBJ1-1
TGCAGTGTGGCGGGACAGGCGAACACTGAAGCTTTCTTT
CSVAGQANTEAFF
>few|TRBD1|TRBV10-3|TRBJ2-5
TGTGCCATCAGCACACAGGGGTCTCAAGAGACCCAGTACTTC
CAISTQGSQETQYF
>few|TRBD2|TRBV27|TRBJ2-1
TGTGCCAGCATTTCATCACTAGCGACCCCATACAATGAGCAGTTCTTC
CASISSLATPYNEQFF
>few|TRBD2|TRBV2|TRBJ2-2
TGTGCCAGCAGTGCGGGGACTAGCGGGAGGGCCGCCGGGGAGCTGTTTTTT
CASSAGTSGRAAGELFF
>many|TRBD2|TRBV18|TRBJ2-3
TGTGCCAGCTCGGGAAGGACTAGCGCGGATACGCAGTATTTT
CASSGRTSADTQYF
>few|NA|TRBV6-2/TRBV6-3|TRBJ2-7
TGTGCCAGCAGAAGTTACGAAGGTTTACCTACAACCTACGAGCAGTACTTC
CASRSYEGLPTTYEQYF
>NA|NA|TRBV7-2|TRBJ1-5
TGTGCCAGCAGCTCAAAGGGCGGCAATCAGCCCCAGCATTTT
CASSSKGGNQPQHF
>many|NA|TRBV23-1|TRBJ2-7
TGCGCCACCGAGGGGGTTGTGTACGAGCAGTACTTC
CATEGVVYEQYF
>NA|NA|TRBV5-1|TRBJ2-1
TGCGCCAGCAGCGGGGCTTACAGCTCCTACAATGAGCAGTTCTTC
CASSGAYSSYNEQFF
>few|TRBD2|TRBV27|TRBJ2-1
TGTGCCAGCAGCCGGTTTGGGGGGGTATCCAGGAACAATGAGCAGTTCTTC
CASSRFGGVSRNNEQFF
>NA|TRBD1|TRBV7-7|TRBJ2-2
TGTGCCAGCAGCCGACAGGGGGAGACCGGGGAGCTGTTTTTT
CASSRQGETGELFF